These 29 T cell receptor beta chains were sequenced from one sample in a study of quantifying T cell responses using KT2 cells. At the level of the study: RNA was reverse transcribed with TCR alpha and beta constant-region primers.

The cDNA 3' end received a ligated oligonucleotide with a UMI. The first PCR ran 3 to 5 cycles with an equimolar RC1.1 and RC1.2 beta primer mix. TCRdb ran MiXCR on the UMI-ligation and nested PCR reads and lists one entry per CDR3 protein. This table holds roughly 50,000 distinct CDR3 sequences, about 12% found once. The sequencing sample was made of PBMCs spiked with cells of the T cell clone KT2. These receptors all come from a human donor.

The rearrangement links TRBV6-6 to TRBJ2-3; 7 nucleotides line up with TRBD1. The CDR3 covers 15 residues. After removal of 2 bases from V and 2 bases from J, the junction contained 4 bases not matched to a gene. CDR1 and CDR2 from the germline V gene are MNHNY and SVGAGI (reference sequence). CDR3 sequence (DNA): TGTGCCAGCAGTTACCAGGGACAGCCCACAGATACGCAGTATTTT. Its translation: CASSYQGQPTDTQYF.

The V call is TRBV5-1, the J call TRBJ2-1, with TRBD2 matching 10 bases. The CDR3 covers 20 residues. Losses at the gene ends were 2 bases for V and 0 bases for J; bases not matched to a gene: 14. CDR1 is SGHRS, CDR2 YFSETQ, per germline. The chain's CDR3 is CASSLSLAGARWSSYNEQFF. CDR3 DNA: TGCGCCAGCAGCTTAAGCCTAGCGGGAGCTCGATGGAGCTCCTACAATGAGCAGTTCTTC.

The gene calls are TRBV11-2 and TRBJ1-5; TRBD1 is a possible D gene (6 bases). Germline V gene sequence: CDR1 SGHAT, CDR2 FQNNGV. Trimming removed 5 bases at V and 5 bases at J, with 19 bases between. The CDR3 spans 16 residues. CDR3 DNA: TGTGCCAGCAGCGCGAGTCGGGGGGCAGCTCATCAGCCCCAGCATTTT. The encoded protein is CASSASRGAAHQPQHF.

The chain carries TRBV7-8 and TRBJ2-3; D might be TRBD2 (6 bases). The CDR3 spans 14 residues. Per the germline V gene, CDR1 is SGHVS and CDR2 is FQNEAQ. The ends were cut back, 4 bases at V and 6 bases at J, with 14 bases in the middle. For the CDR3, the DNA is TGTGCCAGCAGCTCAAGGAGGGTTGGCGATACGCAGTATTTT. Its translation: CASSSRRVGDTQYF.

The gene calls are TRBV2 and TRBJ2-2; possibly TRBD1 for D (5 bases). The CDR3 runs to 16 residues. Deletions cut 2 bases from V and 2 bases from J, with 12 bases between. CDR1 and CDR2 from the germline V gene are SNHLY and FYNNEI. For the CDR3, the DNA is TGTGCCAGCAGTGAATTCAGGGATTCAAACACCGGGGAGCTGTTTTTT. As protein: CASSEFRDSNTGELFF.

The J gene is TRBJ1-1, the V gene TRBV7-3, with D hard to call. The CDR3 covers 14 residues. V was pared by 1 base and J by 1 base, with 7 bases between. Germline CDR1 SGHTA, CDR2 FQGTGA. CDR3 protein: CASSLRAANTEAFF. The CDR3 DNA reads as TGTGCCAGCAGCTTAAGGGCCGCGAACACTGAAGCTTTCTTT.

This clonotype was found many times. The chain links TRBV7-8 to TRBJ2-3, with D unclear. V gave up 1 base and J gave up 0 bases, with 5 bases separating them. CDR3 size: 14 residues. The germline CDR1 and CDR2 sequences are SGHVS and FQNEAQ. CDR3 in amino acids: CASSLGDSTDTQYF. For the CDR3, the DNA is TGTGCCAGCAGCTTAGGGGATAGCACAGATACGCAGTATTTT. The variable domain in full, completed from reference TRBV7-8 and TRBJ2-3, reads GAGVSQSPRYKVAKRGQDVALRCDPISGHVSLFWYQQALGQGPEFLTYFQNEAQLDKSGLPSDRFFAERPEGSVSTLKIQRTQQEDSAVYLCASSLGDSTDTQYFGPGTRLTVL.

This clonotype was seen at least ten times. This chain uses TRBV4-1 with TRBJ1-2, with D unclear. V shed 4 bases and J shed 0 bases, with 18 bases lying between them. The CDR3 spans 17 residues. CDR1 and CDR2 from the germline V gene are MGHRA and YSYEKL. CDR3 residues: CASSPAYGSTPNYGYTF. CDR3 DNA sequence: TGCGCCAGCAGCCCGGCGTACGGGTCAACCCCTAACTATGGCTACACCTTC.

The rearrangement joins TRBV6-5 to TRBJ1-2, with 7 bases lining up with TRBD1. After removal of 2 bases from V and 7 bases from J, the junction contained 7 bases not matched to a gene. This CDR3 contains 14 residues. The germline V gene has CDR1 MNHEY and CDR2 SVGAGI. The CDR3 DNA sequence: TGTGCCAGCAGTTACGGCCCGACAGGGTTTGGCTACACCTTC. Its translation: CASSYGPTGFGYTF.

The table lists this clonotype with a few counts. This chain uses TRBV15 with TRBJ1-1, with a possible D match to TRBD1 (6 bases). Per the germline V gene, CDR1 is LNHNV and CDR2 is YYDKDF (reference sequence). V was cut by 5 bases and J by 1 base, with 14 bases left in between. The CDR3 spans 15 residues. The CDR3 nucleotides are TGTGCCACCAGCTTAAGGACAGAGCCGAACACTGAAGCTTTCTTT. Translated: CATSLRTEPNTEAFF. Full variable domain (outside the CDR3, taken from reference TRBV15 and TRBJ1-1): DAMVIQNPRYQVTQFGKPVTLSCSQTLNHNVMYWYQQKSSQAPKLLFHYYDKDFNNEADTPDNFQSRRPNTSFCFLDIRSPGLGDTAMYLCATSLRTEPNTEAFFGQGTRLTVV.

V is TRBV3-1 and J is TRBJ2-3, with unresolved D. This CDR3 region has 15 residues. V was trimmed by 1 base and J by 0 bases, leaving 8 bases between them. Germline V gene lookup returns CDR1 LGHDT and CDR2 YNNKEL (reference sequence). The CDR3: CASSQGTTSTDTQYF. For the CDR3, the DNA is TGTGCCAGCAGCCAAGGCACTACTAGCACAGATACGCAGTATTTT.

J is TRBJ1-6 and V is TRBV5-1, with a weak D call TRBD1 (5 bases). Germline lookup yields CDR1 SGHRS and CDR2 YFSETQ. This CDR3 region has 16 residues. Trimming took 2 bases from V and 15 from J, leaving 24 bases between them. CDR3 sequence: CASSLSLRRGNELLHF. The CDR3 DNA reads TGCGCCAGCAGCTTATCCCTACGACGGGGGAACGAACTCCTCCACTTT.

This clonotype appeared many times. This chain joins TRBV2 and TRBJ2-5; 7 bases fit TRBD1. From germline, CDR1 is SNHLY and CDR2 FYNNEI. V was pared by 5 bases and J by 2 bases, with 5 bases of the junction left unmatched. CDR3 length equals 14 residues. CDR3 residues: CASSRQGSQETQYF. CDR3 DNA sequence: TGTGCCAGCAGTCGACAGGGCTCACAAGAGACCCAGTACTTC.

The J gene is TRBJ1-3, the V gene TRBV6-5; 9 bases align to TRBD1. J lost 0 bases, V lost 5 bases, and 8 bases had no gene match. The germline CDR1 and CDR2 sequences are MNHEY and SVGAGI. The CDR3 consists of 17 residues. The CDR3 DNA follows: TGTGCCAGCAGTAGAACACGACAGGGGGTCTCTGGAAACACCATATATTTT. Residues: CASSRTRQGVSGNTIYF.

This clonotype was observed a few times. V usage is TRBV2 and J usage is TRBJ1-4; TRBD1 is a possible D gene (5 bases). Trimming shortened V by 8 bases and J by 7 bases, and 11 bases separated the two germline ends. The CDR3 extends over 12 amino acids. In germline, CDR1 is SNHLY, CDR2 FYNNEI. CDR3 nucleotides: TGTGCCAGCGTCGGAGGGACTGAAAAACTGTTTTTT. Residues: CASVGGTEKLFF.

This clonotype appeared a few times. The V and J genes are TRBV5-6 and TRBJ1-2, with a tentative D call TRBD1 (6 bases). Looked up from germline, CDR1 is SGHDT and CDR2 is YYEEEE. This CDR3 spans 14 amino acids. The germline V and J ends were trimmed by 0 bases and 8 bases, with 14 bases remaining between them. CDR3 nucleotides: TGTGCCAGCAGCTTGGGGTTCGCAGGGGAAGGCTACACCTTC. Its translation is CASSLGFAGEGYTF.

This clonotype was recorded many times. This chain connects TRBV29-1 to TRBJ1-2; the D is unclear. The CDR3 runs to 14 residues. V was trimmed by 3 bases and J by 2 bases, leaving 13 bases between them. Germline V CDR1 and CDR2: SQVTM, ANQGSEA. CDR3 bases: TGCAGCGTTGACGGTGCGTCGGAGAACTATGGCTACACCTTC. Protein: CSVDGASENYGYTF. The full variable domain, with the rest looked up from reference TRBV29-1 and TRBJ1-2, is SAVISQKPSRDICQRGTSLTIQCQVDSQVTMMFWYRQQPGQSLTLIATANQGSEATYESGFVIDKFPISRPNLTFSTLTVSNMSPEDSSIYLCSVDGASENYGYTFGSGTRLTVV.

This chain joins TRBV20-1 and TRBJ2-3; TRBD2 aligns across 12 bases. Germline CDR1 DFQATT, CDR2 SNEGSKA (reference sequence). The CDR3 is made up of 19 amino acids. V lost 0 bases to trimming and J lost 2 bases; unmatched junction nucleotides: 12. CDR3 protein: CSARDARVGLAGITDTQYF. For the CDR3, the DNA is TGCAGTGCTAGAGATGCCCGGGTAGGACTAGCGGGGATCACAGATACGCAGTATTTT.

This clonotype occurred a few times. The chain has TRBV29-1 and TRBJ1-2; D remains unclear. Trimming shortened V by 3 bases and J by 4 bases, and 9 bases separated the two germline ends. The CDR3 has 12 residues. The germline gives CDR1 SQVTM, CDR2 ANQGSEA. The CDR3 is CSVEEARYGYTF. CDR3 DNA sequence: TGCAGCGTTGAGGAGGCCCGCTATGGCTACACCTTC.

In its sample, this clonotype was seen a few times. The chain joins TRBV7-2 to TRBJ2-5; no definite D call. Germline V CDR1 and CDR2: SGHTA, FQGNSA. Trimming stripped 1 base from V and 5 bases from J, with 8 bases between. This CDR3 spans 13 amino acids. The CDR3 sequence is CASSLGVVETQYF. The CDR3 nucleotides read TGTGCCAGCAGCTTAGGGGTGGTGGAGACCCAGTACTTC.

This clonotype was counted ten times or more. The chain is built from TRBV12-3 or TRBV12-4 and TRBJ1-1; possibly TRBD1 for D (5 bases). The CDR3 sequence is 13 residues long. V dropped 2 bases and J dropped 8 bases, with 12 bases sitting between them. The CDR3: CASSLQGAGEAFF. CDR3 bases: TGTGCCAGCAGTTTACAGGGTGCGGGAGAAGCTTTCTTT.

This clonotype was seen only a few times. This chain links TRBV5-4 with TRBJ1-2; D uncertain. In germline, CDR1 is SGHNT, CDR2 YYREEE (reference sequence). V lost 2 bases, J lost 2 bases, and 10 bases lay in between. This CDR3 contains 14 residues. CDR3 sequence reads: CASSLRTPNYGYTF. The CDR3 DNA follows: TGTGCCAGCAGCTTAAGGACCCCCAACTATGGCTACACCTTC.

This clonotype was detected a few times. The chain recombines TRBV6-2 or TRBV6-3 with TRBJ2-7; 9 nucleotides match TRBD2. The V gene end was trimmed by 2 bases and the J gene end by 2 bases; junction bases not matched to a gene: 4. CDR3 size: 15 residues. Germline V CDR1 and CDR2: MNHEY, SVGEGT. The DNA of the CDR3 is TGTGCCAGCAGTTACGGGCCTAGCGGGACCTACGAGCAGTACTTC. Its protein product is CASSYGPSGTYEQYF.

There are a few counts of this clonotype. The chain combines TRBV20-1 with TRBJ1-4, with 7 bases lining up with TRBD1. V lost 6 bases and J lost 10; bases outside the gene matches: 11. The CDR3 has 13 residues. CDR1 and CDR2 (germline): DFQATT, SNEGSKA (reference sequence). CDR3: CSADRAGSGKLFF. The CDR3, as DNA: TGCAGTGCCGACAGGGCAGGGTCCGGAAAACTGTTTTTT.

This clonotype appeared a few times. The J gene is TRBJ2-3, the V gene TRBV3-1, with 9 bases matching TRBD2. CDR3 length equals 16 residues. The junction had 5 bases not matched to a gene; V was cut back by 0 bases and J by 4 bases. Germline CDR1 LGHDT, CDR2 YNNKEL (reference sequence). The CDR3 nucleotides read TGTGCCAGCAGCCAAGAGAGCTGGACTAGCGCAGATACGCAGTATTTT. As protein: CASSQESWTSADTQYF.

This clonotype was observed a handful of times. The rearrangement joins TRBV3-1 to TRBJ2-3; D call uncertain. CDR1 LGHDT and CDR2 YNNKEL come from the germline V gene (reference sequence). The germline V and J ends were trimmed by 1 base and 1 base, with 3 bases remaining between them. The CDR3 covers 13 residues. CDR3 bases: TGTGCCAGCAGCCAAGGCGGCACAGATACGCAGTATTTT. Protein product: CASSQGGTDTQYF.

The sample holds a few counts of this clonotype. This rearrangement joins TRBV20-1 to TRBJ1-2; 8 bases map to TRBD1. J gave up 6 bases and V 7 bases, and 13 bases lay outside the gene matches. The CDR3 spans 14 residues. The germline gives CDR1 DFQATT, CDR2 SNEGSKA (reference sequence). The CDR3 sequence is CSVLRQGAQNGYTF. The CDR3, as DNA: TGCAGTGTTCTTCGTCAGGGGGCGCAGAATGGCTACACCTTC.

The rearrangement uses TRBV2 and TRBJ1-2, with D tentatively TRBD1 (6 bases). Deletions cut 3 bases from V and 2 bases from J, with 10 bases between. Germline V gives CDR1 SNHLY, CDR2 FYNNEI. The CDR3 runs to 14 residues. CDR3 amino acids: CASSEFRGNYGYTF. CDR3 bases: TGTGCCAGCAGTGAGTTCAGGGGAAACTATGGCTACACCTTC. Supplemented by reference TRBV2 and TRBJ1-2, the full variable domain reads EPEVTQTPSHQVTQMGQEVILRCVPISNHLYFYWYRQILGQKVEFLVSFYNNEISEKSEIFDDQFSVERPDGSNFTLKIRSTKLEDSAMYFCASSEFRGNYGYTFGSGTRLTVV.

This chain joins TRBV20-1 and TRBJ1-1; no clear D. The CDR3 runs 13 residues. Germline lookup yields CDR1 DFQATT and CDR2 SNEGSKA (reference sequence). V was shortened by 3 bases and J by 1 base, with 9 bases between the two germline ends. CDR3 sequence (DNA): TGCAGTGCTAGTTGGGGTTGGAACACTGAAGCTTTCTTT. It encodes CSASWGWNTEAFF.